These T cell receptor beta chains were read from a single sample in a study of T cell changes during pregnancy in multiple sclerosis. Using immunoSEQ multiplex PCR, the repertoire was profiled, and TCRdb retains in-frame clones only, with some absent. This sample has under 65,000 clones, with 85% to 95% found just once. Source: CD8+ T cells from peripheral blood mononuclear cells, taken in the third trimester of pregnancy. The receptors here all came from a female donor with multiple sclerosis, enrolled in a pregnancy study. Both conserved end residues are part of each CDR3. A D gene is named only where the DNA matches it firmly. The size of a clone is reported for some rows only, either as once, few or many, or as a class for expanded clones.

TRBD1	TRBJ2-2	NA	TRBV19	CATDRTGVAGELFF	TGTGCCACCGACAGGACAGGGGTAGCCGGGGAGCTGTTTTTT
NA	TRBJ1-1	NA	TRBV5-6	CASSEGTEAFF	TGTGCCAGCAGTGAGGGCACTGAAGCTTTCTTT
NA	TRBJ2-7	NA	TRBV27	CASTRTGSSYEQYF	TGTGCCAGCACCCGGACGGGAAGCTCCTACGAGCAGTACTTC
NA	TRBJ2-1	NA	TRBV30	CAWSHQDEQFF	TGTGCCTGGAGTCACCAGGATGAGCAGTTCTTC
TRBD1	TRBJ1-2	NA	TRBV6-5	CASSYRTGDPYGYTF	TGTGCCAGCAGTTACAGAACAGGGGACCCCTATGGCTACACCTTC
NA	TRBJ1-4	NA	TRBV1	CTSRPHRPRGEKLFF	TGCACCAGCAGACCTCACAGACCAAGGGGTGAAAAACTGTTTTTT
NA	TRBJ1-1	NA	TRBV11-2	CASGLNTEAFF	TGTGCCAGCGGCCTGAACACTGAAGCTTTCTTT
TRBD2	TRBJ2-7	NA	TRBV11-2	CASSLSGLAGAREQYF	TGTGCCAGCAGCTTATCGGGACTAGCGGGAGCTCGCGAGCAGTACTTC
NA	TRBJ2-7	NA	TRBV6-1	CASKEGDGSSYEQYF	TGTGCCAGTAAGGAGGGAGACGGGTCGTCCTACGAGCAGTACTTC
TRBD1	TRBJ1-5	NA	TRBV5-6	CASSPGTGNQPQHF	TGTGCCAGCAGCCCCGGGACAGGCAATCAGCCCCAGCATTTT
NA	TRBJ2-1	NA	TRBV10-3	CAISVSYNEQFF	TGTGCCATCAGTGTATCCTACAATGAGCAGTTCTTC
NA	TRBJ2-7	NA	TRBV27	CASSLSRGLPSEQYF	TGTGCCAGCAGTTTAAGCAGGGGTCTCCCTTCTGAGCAGTACTTC
NA	TRBJ2-5	NA	TRBV13	CASSAGAGAETQYF	TGTGCCAGCAGCGCGGGGGCGGGAGCAGAGACCCAGTACTTC
NA	TRBJ2-3	few	TRBV10-2	CASSELVLDTQYF	TGCGCCAGCAGTGAGCTTGTTCTGGATACGCAGTATTTT
TRBD2	TRBJ2-1	NA	TRBV19	CASGRGYNEQFF	TGTGCCAGCGGGCGGGGGTACAATGAGCAGTTCTTC
NA	TRBJ2-3	NA	TRBV5-1	CASSFGRGIGTDTQYF	TGCGCCAGCAGCTTCGGCAGGGGAATAGGGACAGATACGCAGTATTTT
NA	TRBJ1-1	NA	TRBV6-5	CASSPQQGRNTEAFF	TGTGCCAGCAGCCCACAACAGGGTAGGAACACTGAAGCTTTCTTT
TRBD1	TRBJ1-1	NA	TRBV5-6	CASRSGTENTEAFF	TGTGCCAGCAGGTCCGGGACAGAAAACACTGAAGCTTTCTTT
TRBD2	TRBJ2-7	once	TRBV7-8	CASSLPTSGSMNYEQYF	TGTGCCAGCAGCCTACCGACTAGCGGGAGTATGAACTACGAGCAGTACTTC
TRBD2	TRBJ2-3	NA	TRBV7-9	CASSSWTSGIDTQYF	TGTGCCAGCAGCTCCTGGACTAGCGGGATAGATACGCAGTATTTT
NA	TRBJ2-3	NA	TRBV19	CASSIYSDTQYF	TGTGCCAGTAGTATCTACAGCGATACGCAGTATTTT
NA	TRBJ2-3	NA	TRBV11-2	CASSPSTDTQYF	TGTGCCAGCAGCCCTAGCACAGATACGCAGTATTTT
NA	TRBJ1-1	few	TRBV7-9	CASSPTRGSITEAFF	TGTGCCAGCAGCCCAACGCGGGGATCGATCACTGAAGCTTTCTTT
NA	TRBJ1-1	once	TRBV6-5	CASSYSTVPEAFF	TGTGCCAGCAGTTACTCGACTGTTCCTGAAGCTTTCTTT
TRBD1	TRBJ2-7	NA	TRBV7-6	CASSGSDRPYEQYF	TGTGCCAGCAGCGGATCGGACAGGCCCTACGAGCAGTACTTC
NA	TRBJ2-1	NA	TRBV27	CASSLLPLRVGANNEQFF	TGTGCCAGCAGTTTATTACCGTTGAGGGTTGGCGCAAACAATGAGCAGTTCTTC
NA	TRBJ2-3	NA	TRBV7-6	CASSSLATSTDTQYF	TGTGCCAGCAGCTCGCTAGCGACTAGCACAGATACGCAGTATTTT
NA	TRBJ2-5	NA	TRBV18	CASSPPTGETQYF	TGTGCCAGCTCACCCCCGACGGGGGAGACCCAGTACTTC
TRBD2	TRBJ2-7	NA	TRBV27	CASSPGLAGGNEQYF	TGTGCCAGCAGCCCCGGACTAGCGGGAGGGAACGAGCAGTACTTC
NA	TRBJ2-5	NA	TRBV5-4	CASSLSRAVQETQYF	TGTGCCAGCAGCTTGTCCAGGGCGGTCCAAGAGACCCAGTACTTC
TRBD2	TRBJ2-5	NA	TRBV19	CASSFGTSSQETQYF	TGTGCCAGTAGTTTCGGGACTAGCAGCCAAGAGACCCAGTACTTC
NA	TRBJ1-1	NA	TRBV25-1	CASSDFQSRTEAFF	TGTGCCAGCAGTGATTTCCAAAGCAGGACTGAAGCTTTCTTT
NA	TRBJ2-2	once	TRBV7-8	CASSLARQNIKFAGELFF	TGTGCCAGCAGCTTAGCGAGACAGAACATCAAATTCGCCGGGGAGCTGTTTTTT
NA	TRBJ1-2	NA	TRBV27	CASSFGQNDGYTF	TGTGCCAGCAGCTTCGGACAGAACGATGGCTACACCTTC
TRBD2	TRBJ2-3	NA	TRBV28	CASSRGLAGSDTQYF	TGTGCCAGCAGTCGGGGACTAGCGGGATCTGATACGCAGTATTTT
NA	TRBJ2-1	NA	TRBV5-1	CASSAGAEQFF	TGCGCCAGCAGCGCAGGGGCTGAGCAGTTCTTC
TRBD2	TRBJ2-1	NA	TRBV5-1	CASSLHLFTSGRSNEQFF	TGCGCCAGCAGCTTGCACCTATTTACTAGCGGGAGATCCAATGAGCAGTTCTTC
NA	TRBJ2-7	NA	TRBV4-1	CASSQVFSYEQYF	TGCGCCAGCAGCCAAGTATTCTCCTACGAGCAGTACTTC
TRBD2	TRBJ2-7	NA	TRBV10-2	CASSGTSGRYDEQYF	TGCGCCAGCAGTGGGACTAGCGGGAGATATGACGAGCAGTACTTC
TRBD2	TRBJ2-7	NA	TRBV18	CASSRTSEEQYF	TGTGCCAGCTCACGGACTAGTGAGGAGCAGTACTTC
TRBD2	TRBJ2-1	NA	TRBV2	CASLGLAAEQFF	TGTGCCAGCTTGGGACTAGCCGCTGAGCAGTTCTTC
NA	TRBJ2-3	NA	TRBV5-4	CASRPPGGPGDTQYF	TGTGCCAGCAGGCCTCCCGGGGGGCCTGGAGATACGCAGTATTTT
NA	TRBJ1-1	NA	TRBV9	CASSVVRAKDTEAFF	TGTGCCAGCAGCGTAGTCAGGGCCAAGGACACTGAAGCTTTCTTT
TRBD2	TRBJ2-5	NA	TRBV9	CASSAGTSGMGETQYF	TGTGCCAGCAGCGCTGGGACTAGCGGGATGGGAGAGACCCAGTACTTC